A single sample gave rise to the 18 T cell receptor beta chains below, sequenced in a study of blood T cell repertoires in COVID-19. This table comes from immunoSEQ multiplex PCR, and its TCRdb copy is limited to in-frame clones, with some not included. This sample has tens of thousands of clones, with around 83% found just once. Sequencing was done on a sample of peripheral blood. Receptors originate from a man aged 30 to 39 with COVID-19, enrolled during active disease.

The V call is TRBV7-2, the J call TRBJ2-3, with D perhaps TRBD2 (7 bases). The CDR3 spans 15 residues. CDR1 SGHTA and CDR2 FQGNSA come from the germline V gene. Trimming shortened V by 0 bases and J by 7 bases, and 14 bases separated the two germline ends. Here the CDR3 DNA reads TGTGCCAGCAGCTTAGCAGCCAGGGGAGGGAATACGCAGTATTTT. This gives the protein CASSLAARGGNTQYF.

The chain uses TRBV30 and TRBJ2-2; D might be TRBD1 (7 bases). Germline loops: CDR1 GTSNPN, CDR2 SVGIG (reference sequence). V was pared by 7 bases and J by 2 bases, with 17 bases between. This CDR3 contains 15 residues. The CDR3 protein is CAFWAGQTNTGELFF. DNA for the CDR3: TGTGCCTTTTGGGCGGGACAGACAAACACCGGGGAGCTGTTTTTT.

V gene TRBV18 combines with J gene TRBJ2-5; TRBD1 is a possible D gene (6 bases). The CDR3 has 18 amino acids. The V end was cut by 0 bases, the J end by 5 bases, with 22 bases between. CDR1 and CDR2 (germline): KGHSH, LQKENI. The CDR3 sequence: CASSPPNLARLGQETQYF. The CDR3 DNA reads TGTGCCAGCTCACCACCCAATCTAGCCCGATTAGGACAGGAGACCCAGTACTTC.

V usage is TRBV6-5 and J usage is TRBJ2-7; 11 bases map to TRBD2. V was pared by 6 bases and J by 4 bases, with 2 bases of the junction left unmatched. Germline loops: CDR1 MNHEY, CDR2 SVGAGI. The CDR3 extends over 13 amino acids. For the CDR3, the DNA is TGTGCCAGCAGGGGGACTAGCGGATACGAGCAGTACTTC. This encodes CASRGTSGYEQYF.

The chain carries TRBV29-1 and TRBJ2-5; 7 positions agree with TRBD1. Germline V CDR1 and CDR2: SQVTM, ANQGSEA. Germline trimming cut 5 bases from V and 3 bases from J; bases unmatched to any gene: 6. The CDR3 contains 13 residues. For the CDR3, the DNA is TGCAGCGTTTTTAAGGGGACAGAAGAGACCCAGTACTTC. Translated: CSVFKGTEETQYF. Full variable domain (outside the CDR3, taken from reference TRBV29-1 and TRBJ2-5): SAVISQKPSRDICQRGTSLTIQCQVDSQVTMMFWYRQQPGQSLTLIATANQGSEATYESGFVIDKFPISRPNLTFSTLTVSNMSPEDSSIYLCSVFKGTEETQYFGPGTRLLVL.

The CDR3 loop reads CASSLGVSYEQYF. CDR3 in DNA: TGTGCCAGCAGCTTGGGAGTCTCCTACGAGCAGTACTTC. J is TRBJ2-7 and V is TRBV7-3, with D perhaps TRBD2 (5 bases). There are 13 residues in the CDR3. V was trimmed by 3 bases and J by 0 bases, leaving 6 bases between them. CDR1 SGHTA and CDR2 FQGTGA come from the germline V gene. The variable domain in full, completed from reference TRBV7-3 and TRBJ2-7, reads GAGVSQTPSNKVTEKGKYVELRCDPISGHTALYWYRQSLGQGPEFLIYFQGTGAADDSGLPNDRFFAVRPEGSVSTLKIQRTERGDSAVYLCASSLGVSYEQYFGPGTRLTVT.

The V gene is TRBV6-5, the J gene TRBJ1-4, with D tentatively TRBD1 (6 bases). V was pared by 6 bases and J by 0 bases, with 8 bases between. Germline assignment: CDR1 MNHEY and CDR2 SVGAGI. This CDR3 is 14 amino acids long. CDR3 protein: CASRSGATNEKLFF. In DNA form, the CDR3 reads TGTGCCAGCAGGTCAGGGGCAACTAATGAAAAACTGTTTTTT.

This clone turned up a few times. This chain links TRBV5-1 with TRBJ1-4, with D maybe TRBD1 (6 bases). The CDR3 length is 16 residues. The germline V and J ends were trimmed by 4 bases and 0 bases, with 13 bases remaining between them. Germline V gives CDR1 SGHRS, CDR2 YFSETQ. CDR3 sequence (DNA): TGCGCCAGCAGCCCTTACAGGGCCACAACTAATGAAAAACTGTTTTTT. This gives the protein CASSPYRATTNEKLFF.

The chain links TRBV5-1 to TRBJ1-3; no definite D call. Germline assignment: CDR1 SGHRS and CDR2 YFSETQ. This CDR3 has 15 residues. Between the trimmed V and J ends, which lost 0 bases and 2 bases, there was a span of 9 bases. In DNA, the CDR3 is TGCGCCAGCAGCTTGGGGTCAGCGGCTGGAAACACCATATATTTT. Translating it yields CASSLGSAAGNTIYF.

The J gene is TRBJ2-3, the V gene TRBV4-1; 11 bases line up with TRBD2. The CDR3 sequence is 14 residues long. V shed 4 bases, J shed 10 bases, and the junction held 7 bases outside the gene matches. Germline loops: CDR1 MGHRA, CDR2 YSYEKL. In DNA, the CDR3 is TGCGCCAGCAGCCTAACTAGCGGGAGTTTTCCGCAGTATTTT. Amino acid sequence: CASSLTSGSFPQYF.

The rearrangement uses TRBV29-1 and TRBJ2-5; TRBD1 aligns across 9 bases. CDR1 SQVTM and CDR2 ANQGSEA come from the germline V gene. The CDR3 contains 13 residues. V gave up 7 bases and J gave up 4 bases; unmatched junction bases: 7. CDR3 region: CSAGQGFRETQYF. Here the CDR3 DNA reads TGCAGCGCCGGACAGGGGTTTCGAGAGACCCAGTACTTC.

This clone was seen once. The chain couples TRBV20-1 to TRBJ2-5, with D tentatively TRBD2 (6 bases). Germline V gene sequence: CDR1 DFQATT, CDR2 SNEGSKA (reference sequence). This CDR3 is 13 amino acids long. Trimming left V 6 bases short and J 3 bases short, with 14 bases between. CDR3 amino acids: CSASSGGEETQYF. As DNA, the CDR3 is TGCAGTGCGAGTAGCGGAGGGGAAGAGACCCAGTACTTC.

The V gene is TRBV11-3, the J gene TRBJ2-1; D unclear. The germline V gene has CDR1 SGHNT and CDR2 YENEEA. V shed 3 bases and J shed 4 bases, with 19 bases lying between them. The CDR3 is made up of 17 amino acids. The CDR3 protein is CASSLESGTVWYNEQFF. CDR3 DNA: TGTGCCAGCAGCTTGGAGAGTGGTACCGTCTGGTACAATGAGCAGTTCTTC.

The chain joins TRBV5-5 to TRBJ2-6, with TRBD2 matching 9 bases. Losses at the gene ends were 0 bases for V and 1 base for J; bases not matched to a gene: 8. The CDR3 length is 19 residues. Germline CDR1 and CDR2: SGHKS and YYEKEE (reference sequence). CDR3: CASSLAGLAGASGANVLTF. The CDR3 DNA is TGTGCCAGCAGCTTGGCCGGATTAGCGGGAGCATCTGGGGCCAACGTCCTGACTTTC.

This rearrangement joins TRBV21-1 to TRBJ1-1; no DNA check was done on the table's D call, TRBD1. TRBV21-1 is shown as a pseudogene. This CDR3 region has 14 residues. CDR3 protein: CASSKPTGSTEAFF. In nucleotides, the CDR3 is TGTGCCAGCAGCAAACCGACAGGGAGCACTGAAGCTTTCTTT.

This clone was seen a single time. This sequence joins TRBV29-1 and TRBJ2-1; the match to TRBD1 covers 7 bases. The CDR3 has 14 amino acids. The germline V gene encodes CDR1 SQVTM and CDR2 ANQGSEA. The ends lost 8 bases at V and 2 bases at J; junction bases unmatched: 9. The CDR3 protein is CSTSGQRTYNEQFF. The CDR3 nucleotides are TGCAGCACTTCGGGACAGAGGACCTACAATGAGCAGTTCTTC.

The chain uses TRBV6-2 or TRBV6-3 and TRBJ2-5; 8 bases match TRBD1. The CDR3 loop spans 16 amino acids. V lost 2 bases to trimming and J lost 4 bases; unmatched junction nucleotides: 9. Germline CDR1 MNHEY, CDR2 SVGEGT. The CDR3 DNA follows: TGTGCCAGCAGTTACATGTCCGGGACAGGCGGAGAGACCCAGTACTTC. Protein: CASSYMSGTGGETQYF.

The sample holds one count of this clone. The V gene is TRBV30, the J gene TRBJ1-1; a weak D match, TRBD1 (6 bases). CDR1 GTSNPN and CDR2 SVGIG come from the germline V gene (reference sequence). V was trimmed by 0 bases and J by 1 base, leaving 15 bases between them. The length of the CDR3 is 16 residues. CDR3 protein: CAWSVTGRGQNTEAFF. CDR3 bases: TGTGCCTGGAGTGTAACCGGCAGGGGACAGAACACTGAAGCTTTCTTT.